The 18 T cell receptor beta chains reported below all come from one sample, sequenced in a study of blood T cell repertoires in COVID-19. This table comes from immunoSEQ multiplex PCR, and its TCRdb copy is limited to in-frame clones, with some not included. Among about 100,000 clones listed, 88% were seen once. Material: peripheral blood. The receptor source for this set is a human donor in a cohort sampled during active COVID-19.

The chain combines TRBV7-6 with TRBJ2-2; D perhaps matches TRBD2 (6 bases). Looked up from germline, CDR1 is SGHVS and CDR2 is FNYEAQ. V was clipped by 4 bases and J by 3 bases, with 12 bases between them. The CDR3 runs 15 residues. The CDR3 coding sequence is TGTGCCAGCAGCTCGACTGCGGGGTACACCGGGGAGCTGTTTTTT. This gives the protein CASSSTAGYTGELFF.

The chain couples TRBV15 to TRBJ2-6; D may be TRBD2 (5 bases). CDR3 length: 13 amino acids. Germline V CDR1 and CDR2: LNHNV, YYDKDF (reference sequence). Deletions cut 0 bases from V and 11 bases from J, with 8 bases between. For the CDR3, the DNA is TGTGCCACCAGCAGAGATCCCGGGGACGTCCTGACTTTC. Its translation is CATSRDPGDVLTF.

The chain carries TRBV3-1 (or the pseudogene TRBV3-2) and TRBJ2-1, with 7 nucleotides matching TRBD1. Trimming cost V 0 bases and J 2 bases; bases outside gene matches: 13. CDR3 length: 19 amino acids. Germline CDR1 reads LGHDT; CDR2 reads YNNKEL (reference sequence). The CDR3 is CASSQEGRGYRGAYNEQFF. CDR3 nucleotides: TGTGCCAGCAGCCAAGAGGGAAGGGGTTACAGGGGCGCCTACAATGAGCAGTTCTTC.

The V call is TRBV28, the J call TRBJ1-2; 7 bases are shared with TRBD1. The V and J ends lost 4 bases and 4 bases, in that order; junction bases with no gene match: 6. This CDR3 spans 14 amino acids. CDR1 MDHEN and CDR2 SYDVKM come from the germline V gene. In nucleotides, the CDR3 is TGTGCCAGCAGTTACAGGGGATTCTTCTATGGCTACACCTTC. Encoded protein: CASSYRGFFYGYTF.

The CDR3 coding sequence is TGTGCCAGTATAGGAGTCAGGGGGCCAAAAAATGAGCAGTTCTTC. It yields the protein CASIGVRGPKNEQFF. The chain joins TRBV19 to TRBJ2-1; 8 bases fit TRBD1. This CDR3 is built from 15 residues. Unmatched junction bases numbered 12, after V lost 7 bases and J lost 7 bases. CDR1 is LNHDA, CDR2 SQIVND, per germline (reference sequence).

V is TRBV5-1 and J is TRBJ2-3; a possible D gene is TRBD1 (6 bases). Between the trimmed V and J ends, which lost 2 bases and 4 bases, there was a span of 11 bases. The germline CDR1 and CDR2 sequences are SGHRS and YFSETQ. This CDR3 comprises 14 residues. Here the CDR3 reads CASSLGRGADTQYF. In DNA, the CDR3 is TGCGCCAGCAGCTTAGGCAGGGGCGCAGATACGCAGTATTTT. The entire variable domain, with the rest obtained from reference TRBV5-1 and TRBJ2-3, is as follows: KAGVTQTPRYLIKTRGQQVTLSCSPISGHRSVSWYQQTPGQGLQFLFEYFSETQRNKGNFPGRFSGRQFSNSRSEMNVSTLELGDSALYLCASSLGRGADTQYFGPGTRLTVL.

The chain is built from TRBV4-3 and TRBJ2-1; 10 positions match TRBD2. Looked up from germline, CDR1 is LGHNA and CDR2 is YSLEER. The CDR3 totals 16 residues. The V and J ends lost 2 bases and 4 bases, in that order; junction bases with no gene match: 5. CDR3 sequence (DNA): TGCGCCAGCAGCCAACGGACTAGCGGAGCGTACAATGAGCAGTTCTTC. Amino acid sequence: CASSQRTSGAYNEQFF.

The J gene is TRBJ1-4, the V gene TRBV15; D is possibly TRBD1 (6 bases). Trimming left V 0 bases short and J 3 bases short, with 20 bases between. The CDR3 covers 19 residues. Germline values: CDR1 LNHNV, CDR2 YYDKDF (reference sequence). CDR3 nucleotide sequence: TGTGCCACCAGCAGAGATGGGGGCCGGGCCGTGGGGCCTAATGAAAAACTGTTTTTT. Translated, it gives CATSRDGGRAVGPNEKLFF. Together with reference TRBV15 and TRBJ1-4, the CDR3 gives the full variable domain: DAMVIQNPRYQVTQFGKPVTLSCSQTLNHNVMYWYQQKSSQAPKLLFHYYDKDFNNEADTPDNFQSRRPNTSFCFLDIRSPGLGDTAMYLCATSRDGGRAVGPNEKLFFGSGTQLSVL.

Details on this clone: This sample includes further DNA sequences coding for the same CDR3. The V call is TRBV19, the J call TRBJ1-5, with 9 bases aligning to TRBD1. This CDR3 is 14 amino acids long. Unmatched junction bases numbered 2, after V lost 4 bases and J lost 4 bases. Looked up from germline, CDR1 is LNHDA and CDR2 is SQIVND (reference sequence). The CDR3: CASSTGTGNQPQHF. The CDR3 DNA reads as TGTGCCAGTAGTACAGGGACAGGGAATCAGCCCCAGCATTTT.

CDR3 nucleotides: TGCGCCAGCAGCTTGGGACAGGCGCAAGAGACCCAGTACTTC. As protein: CASSLGQAQETQYF. The rearrangement links TRBV5-1 to TRBJ2-5; perhaps TRBD1 as D (6 bases). V lost 0 bases and J lost 2, with 8 bases in between. Per germline, CDR1 SGHRS and CDR2 YFSETQ. The CDR3 consists of 14 residues. Together with reference TRBV5-1 and TRBJ2-5, the CDR3 gives the full variable domain: KAGVTQTPRYLIKTRGQQVTLSCSPISGHRSVSWYQQTPGQGLQFLFEYFSETQRNKGNFPGRFSGRQFSNSRSEMNVSTLELGDSALYLCASSLGQAQETQYFGPGTRLLVL.

The V gene is TRBV27, the J gene TRBJ1-1; the match to TRBD1 covers 7 bases. Unmatched junction bases numbered 9, after V lost 5 bases and J lost 6 bases. Germline V lookup: CDR1 MNHEY, CDR2 SMNVEV (reference sequence). The CDR3 runs 14 residues. In nucleotides, the CDR3 is TGTGCCAGCAGTCCCGGGGACAGCCTTGCTGAAGCTTTCTTT. It yields the protein CASSPGDSLAEAFF.

The chain couples TRBV7-9 to TRBJ1-1, with 9 nucleotides matching TRBD1. The germline CDR1 and CDR2 sequences are SEHNR and FQNEAQ (reference sequence). This CDR3 has 17 residues. After removal of 5 bases from V and 1 base from J, the junction contained 11 bases not matched to a gene. This CDR3 is CASSNRDRALTNTEAFF. CDR3 bases: TGTGCCAGCAGCAACAGGGACAGGGCTTTAACGAACACTGAAGCTTTCTTT.

V is TRBV2 and J is TRBJ2-7; TRBD1 matches at 8 bases. Trimming removed 2 bases from V and 3 bases from J; junction bases left unmatched: 6. Germline CDR1 is SNHLY and CDR2 is FYNNEI. The CDR3 extends over 15 amino acids. The CDR3 bases are TGTGCCAGCAGTGAACAGGGGGCGGCAGGCTACGAGCAGTACTTC. This encodes CASSEQGAAGYEQYF.

The V gene is TRBV11-2, the J gene TRBJ2-1; the D gene is possibly TRBD2 (6 bases). Germline V gene sequence: CDR1 SGHAT, CDR2 FQNNGV. Trimming shortened V by 1 base and J by 5 bases, and 18 bases separated the two germline ends. CDR3 length: 17 residues. This chain's CDR3 is CASSLGLGREYDNEQFF. CDR3 nucleotides: TGTGCCAGCAGCTTAGGGTTGGGTCGGGAGTACGACAATGAGCAGTTCTTC.

The genes are TRBV12-2 and TRBJ2-5; the table's D gene call, TRBD1, was not cross checked with the DNA. TRBV12-2 is marked as a pseudogene. The CDR3 runs to 14 residues. The CDR3 spells CASRPGGTGETQYF. The CDR3 DNA follows: TGTGCAAGTCGCCCAGGTGGGACAGGAGAGACCCAGTACTTC.

The chain carries TRBV27 and TRBJ1-2; D gene ambiguous. V dropped 5 bases and J dropped 0 bases, with 19 bases sitting between them. The CDR3 loop spans 17 amino acids. Germline CDR1 MNHEY, CDR2 SMNVEV (reference sequence). The DNA of the CDR3 is TGTGCCAGCAGTCTGGAAGTGGGGAGGGCCCCTAACTATGGCTACACCTTC. Translation: CASSLEVGRAPNYGYTF.

The V and J genes are TRBV13 and TRBJ2-2; 11 bases agree with TRBD2. CDR1 and CDR2 (germline): PRHDT, FYEKMQ (reference sequence). The CDR3 sequence is 18 residues long. V shed 0 bases, J shed 5 bases, and the junction held 8 bases outside the gene matches. The CDR3 nucleotides are TGTGCCAGCAGCTTAGGTACTAGCGGGAGCTTGAGTACCGGGGAGCTGTTTTTT. Protein sequence: CASSLGTSGSLSTGELFF.

V gene TRBV6-5 combines with J gene TRBJ2-5; TRBD1 agrees at 12 bases. Germline trimming cut 7 bases from V and 4 bases from J; bases unmatched to any gene: 7. The CDR3 contains 15 residues. In germline, CDR1 is MNHEY, CDR2 SVGAGI. CDR3 nucleotide sequence: TGTGCCAGCATTGGGACAGGGGGCTGGGGAGAGACCCAGTACTTC. It specifies CASIGTGGWGETQYF.